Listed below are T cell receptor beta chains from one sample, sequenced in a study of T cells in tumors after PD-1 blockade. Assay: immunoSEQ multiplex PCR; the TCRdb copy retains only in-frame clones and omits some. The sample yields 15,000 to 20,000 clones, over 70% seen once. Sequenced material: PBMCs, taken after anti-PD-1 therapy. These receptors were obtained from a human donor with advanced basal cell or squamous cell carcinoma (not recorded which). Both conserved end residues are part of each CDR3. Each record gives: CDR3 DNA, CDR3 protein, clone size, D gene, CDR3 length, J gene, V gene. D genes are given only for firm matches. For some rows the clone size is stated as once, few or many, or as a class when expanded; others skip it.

DNA: TGTGCCAGTAGTGCCTCCGGGGGGATGTACATTCAGTACTTC
CDR3: CASSASGGMYIQYF
size: NA
D: TRBD2
length: 14
J: TRBJ2-4
V: TRBV19

DNA: TGTGTCAGCAGTTTCAAAGAGACCCAGTACTTC
CDR3: CVSSFKETQYF
size: NA
D: NA
length: 11
J: TRBJ2-5
V: TRBV2

DNA: TGCGCCAGCAGCTTGGGAAATACCTATTCACCCCTCCACTTT
CDR3: CASSLGNTYSPLHF
size: NA
D: NA
length: 14
J: TRBJ1-6
V: TRBV5-1

DNA: TGTGCCACCAGCAGAGGAATGGCTAGCGGGAGTACAGATACGCAGTATTTT
CDR3: CATSRGMASGSTDTQYF
size: NA
D: TRBD2
length: 17
J: TRBJ2-3
V: TRBV15

DNA: TGTGCCAGCTCCCGAGGGGGCCGGGGTGCAGATACGCAGTATTTT
CDR3: CASSRGGRGADTQYF
size: NA
D: TRBD1
length: 15
J: TRBJ2-3
V: TRBV18

DNA: TGTGCCAGCAGCGAAAGTCGCCTGGGCTACACCTTC
CDR3: CASSESRLGYTF
size: NA
D: NA
length: 12
J: TRBJ1-2
V: TRBV5-4

DNA: TGTGCCAGCAGTTTATCGGTCTCTGGCTACACCTTC
CDR3: CASSLSVSGYTF
size: NA
D: NA
length: 12
J: TRBJ1-2
V: TRBV28

DNA: TGCAGCGTGAAGGGACTAGCGGGGAACGAGCAGTACTTC
CDR3: CSVKGLAGNEQYF
size: NA
D: TRBD2
length: 13
J: TRBJ2-7
V: TRBV29-1

DNA: TGCGCCAGCAGGCTAGCGGGGATCCCGACAGATACGCAGTATTTT
CDR3: CASRLAGIPTDTQYF
size: NA
D: TRBD2
length: 15
J: TRBJ2-3
V: TRBV5-1

DNA: TGTGCCAGCAGCCAAGATGGGGACAACACTGAAGCTTTCTTT
CDR3: CASSQDGDNTEAFF
size: NA
D: NA
length: 14
J: TRBJ1-1
V: TRBV14

DNA: TGTGCCAGCAGTTACAATTCTGGAAACACCATATATTTT
CDR3: CASSYNSGNTIYF
size: NA
D: NA
length: 13
J: TRBJ1-3
V: TRBV6-5

DNA: TGTGCCAGCAGCTCCCTATCGGGGGAGACCCAGTACTTC
CDR3: CASSSLSGETQYF
size: NA
D: NA
length: 13
J: TRBJ2-5
V: TRBV7-9

DNA: TGTGCCAGCAGCTTTTCGGGAGGCGATACGCGGCGGAATGAAAAACTGTTTTTT
CDR3: CASSFSGGDTRRNEKLFF
size: NA
D: NA
length: 18
J: TRBJ1-4
V: TRBV11-2

DNA: TGTGCCAGTGATCAGGGACATTTCCTTGGTGGCTACACCTTC
CDR3: CASDQGHFLGGYTF
size: once
D: NA
length: 14
J: TRBJ1-2
V: TRBV19

DNA: TGCGCCAGCAGCTCCTCGGCGGACTACACAGATACGCAGTATTTT
CDR3: CASSSSADYTDTQYF
size: NA
D: NA
length: 15
J: TRBJ2-3
V: TRBV5-1

DNA: TGTGCCAGCAGCTTAGATACCGTCTCTGAAGCTTTCTTT
CDR3: CASSLDTVSEAFF
size: NA
D: NA
length: 13
J: TRBJ1-1
V: TRBV11-3

DNA: TGTGCCAGCAGTGAAGCCCGGCATAAAGTGGCTGAGACCCAGTACTTC
CDR3: CASSEARHKVAETQYF
size: NA
D: NA
length: 16
J: TRBJ2-5
V: TRBV6-1

DNA: TGTGCCACCAGTGATTTGAATGGGGCAGGGGATGGAAACACCATATATTTT
CDR3: CATSDLNGAGDGNTIYF
size: NA
D: NA
length: 17
J: TRBJ1-3
V: TRBV24-1

DNA: TGTGCCAGCAGTCTGGGACAGACTAGCAATCAGCCCCAGCATTTT
CDR3: CASSLGQTSNQPQHF
size: NA
D: TRBD1
length: 15
J: TRBJ1-5
V: TRBV27

DNA: TGCAGCGTTGATAATGGGGGCAGAGGACTGTTTTTT
CDR3: CSVDNGGRGLFF
size: NA
D: NA
length: 12
J: TRBJ1-4
V: TRBV29-1

DNA: TGTGCCAGCAGCTTATTAGGGGTCGGACAATCTTCACCCCTCCACTTT
CDR3: CASSLLGVGQSSPLHF
size: NA
D: NA
length: 16
J: TRBJ1-6
V: TRBV7-9

DNA: TGTGCCAGCAGTGTACCGGGACACAACTATGGCTACACCTTC
CDR3: CASSVPGHNYGYTF
size: NA
D: NA
length: 14
J: TRBJ1-2
V: TRBV25-1

DNA: TGTGCCAGCAGCCCTCTCCTAGCGGGAGCGGGGGAGACCCAGTACTTC
CDR3: CASSPLLAGAGETQYF
size: NA
D: TRBD2
length: 16
J: TRBJ2-5
V: TRBV7-9

DNA: TGTGCCAGCAGTCCCCAGAGGGTTTATGGTTCACCCCTCCACTTT
CDR3: CASSPQRVYGSPLHF
size: NA
D: NA
length: 15
J: TRBJ1-6
V: TRBV28

DNA: TGTGCCAGTCTCAAGGACCGAGGGCGCCCGTTGAGCTACACCTTC
CDR3: CASLKDRGRPLSYTF
size: NA
D: NA
length: 15
J: TRBJ1-2
V: TRBV2

DNA: TGTGCCAGCAGCTTGAAGGGGTTAGGCTATGGCTACACCTTC
CDR3: CASSLKGLGYGYTF
size: NA
D: NA
length: 14
J: TRBJ1-2
V: TRBV7-8

DNA: TGTGCCAGCAGCTTAGACAGCCTCAGCTCCTACGAGCAGTACTTC
CDR3: CASSLDSLSSYEQYF
size: NA
D: NA
length: 15
J: TRBJ2-7
V: TRBV11-3